This T cell receptor (beta chain) was sequenced in a study of post-analysis software for immune sequencing data (dated by TCRdb to the mid-2010s). In the study overall: Relapsing-remitting, secondary progressive and progressive-relapsing multiple sclerosis were recorded as disease courses, and subtype annotation was lacking for some patients. A subset of samples was prepared in parallel using single-end sample barcoding, then pooled and co-amplified after Illumina adapter ligation. The patient repertoires were compared against some twelve previously published healthy control repertoires obtained from donors aged about 6 to 28 years. What the work shows at the level of the full study, not this receptor alone: The multiple sclerosis patient group was slightly younger than the control group. Significantly higher frequencies in patients than in controls were found for several TRBV segments, including TRBV5-6, TRBV5-1 and TRBV20-1. Significantly lower normalized Chao1 diversity was found in multiple sclerosis patients than in controls, suggesting substantial peripheral T-cell clonal expansion. Strong co-clustering of samples prepared in the same batch was shown by direct clustering with F measure, prompting a batch-effect correction.

This clonotype was counted between two and nine times. The target of this receptor is not known. Base qualities were left out, and no much larger clone turns up one base away. To demonstrate the VDJtools post-analysis software, TCR beta repertoires were profiled from the peripheral blood of 10 to 15 young patients with multiple sclerosis. The multiple sclerosis patients were children and adolescents between roughly 6 and 16 years of age. Receptor amplification or capture employed PCR. The reads were generated on an Illumina HiSeq 2500. To reduce PCR and sequencing biases, unique molecular identifiers were incorporated into the TCR beta cDNA libraries. Every 1 to 10 million input T cells yielded approximately 500,000 cDNA molecules, meaning each molecule approximated one T cell. The same protocol used for the earlier healthy control dataset was applied to prepare and sequence the patient libraries. Within a given batch, samples were prepared together, multiplexed and sequenced on the same HiSeq lane. As for the original processing: Raw barcoded reads were processed with MIGEC, discarding single-read molecular identifier groups before consensus assembly and CDR3 extraction. VDJtools was used for post-analysis of the clonotype tables, and diversity was normalized by down-sampling every dataset to the size of the smallest sample. Repertoire overlap clustering matched CDR3 amino acid but not nucleotide sequences to correct batch-related cross-sample contamination. The public reads were run again by TCRdb, first through fastp at Q25 and then through MiXCR, and only productive beta chains were kept. Rows with a matching CDR3 protein are joined into one entry that keeps the most common DNA and genes. TCRdb's processing, not the study's, gives the V and J calls here. Here the sample has about 770,000 distinct CDR3 sequences; about half occur a single time. The ten largest clones take up 4.9% of the sample.

From cysteine to phenylalanine, the CDR3 is 13 amino acids long. The retained sequence is limited to the CDR3, 39 bases, with the frame set at the first base. V ends up 5 bases short and J 6 bases short, with an unmatched junction base count of 3. CDR1 and CDR2 are drawn from the germline V gene (reference sequence): PRHDT, FYEKMQ. The source is a girl aged 5 to 17 with multiple sclerosis. Rearrangement joined TRBV13 to TRBJ2-5, and 10 junction bases match TRBD2. Material: blood. The CDR3 sequence is CASSLAGVKTQYF. The DNA sequence is as follows: TGTGCCAGCAGCCTAGCGGGAGTAAAGACCCAGTACTTC.